The 16 T cell receptor beta chains in this list originate from one sample, sequenced in a study of technical replicates of blood from a handful of donors. The data were produced by immunoSEQ multiplex PCR, yet TCRdb's version contains in-frame clones alone and is incomplete. The data contain about 81,000 clones, about 81% of them singletons. Source material: PBMCs. Receptor source: a human donor in good health. Some clones in this sample may be carry-over from other donors' samples.

The chain joins TRBV4-1 to TRBJ2-7, with 8 bases matching TRBD2. Unmatched junction bases numbered 5, after V lost 1 base and J lost 3 bases. CDR3 size: 15 residues. Germline V gene sequence: CDR1 MGHRA, CDR2 YSYEKL. The CDR3 region has the DNA TGCGCCAGCAGCCAAGGGTCGGGAGGGTACTACGAGCAGTACTTC. This codes for CASSQGSGGYYEQYF.

There are a few counts of this clone. The CDR3 bases are TGTGCCAGCAGCCGAAGACAGGGTCTGAACACTGAAGCTTTCTTT. It specifies CASSRRQGLNTEAFF. The chain recombines TRBV7-9 with TRBJ1-1; 7 nucleotides agree with TRBD1. Germline V gene sequence: CDR1 SEHNR, CDR2 FQNEAQ (reference sequence). The trim removed 5 bases at V and 0 bases at J, leaving 6 bases unmatched. The CDR3 runs to 15 residues.

The V gene is TRBV5-4, the J gene TRBJ2-3, with a tentative D call TRBD2 (6 bases). Germline lookup yields CDR1 SGHNT and CDR2 YYREEE (reference sequence). Trimming shortened V by 1 base and J by 0 bases, and 6 bases separated the two germline ends. This CDR3 is 14 amino acids long. The CDR3 loop reads CASSLSGSTDTQYF. The DNA of the CDR3 is TGTGCCAGCAGCTTGAGCGGGAGCACAGATACGCAGTATTTT.

This clone was counted once. V gene TRBV7-2 combines with J gene TRBJ2-3; D is perhaps TRBD2 (5 bases). Trimming stripped 5 bases from V and 5 bases from J, with 14 bases between. This CDR3 spans 14 amino acids. Germline V gene sequence: CDR1 SGHTA, CDR2 FQGNSA. CDR3: CASSQLGAGDTQYF. The CDR3 DNA is TGTGCCAGCAGCCAACTAGGAGCAGGAGATACGCAGTATTTT.

The rearrangement uses TRBV6-4 and TRBJ2-5, with D possibly matching TRBD1 (6 bases). Trimming cost V 10 bases and J 3 bases, with 15 bases left between them. Germline assignment: CDR1 MRHNA and CDR2 SNTAGT. CDR3 length: 13 residues. The CDR3 DNA follows: TGTGCCACCGAAGGGGGAAGGGAAGAGACCCAGTACTTC. Protein sequence: CATEGGREETQYF.

The chain has TRBV4-3 and TRBJ2-1; a possible D gene is TRBD2 (6 bases). The CDR3 is made up of 17 amino acids. V shed 1 base and J shed 0 bases, with 13 bases lying between them. Looked up from germline, CDR1 is LGHNA and CDR2 is YSLEER. The CDR3, as DNA: TGCGCCAGCAGCCAAGTCTATAGCGGTAGCTCCTACAATGAGCAGTTCTTC. Translated: CASSQVYSGSSYNEQFF.

The chain employs TRBV29-1 and TRBJ1-1; 10 bases are shared with TRBD1. The CDR3 consists of 18 residues. CDR1 SQVTM and CDR2 ANQGSEA come from the germline V gene. V dropped 1 base and J dropped 4; count of bases not matched to a gene: 15. The CDR3 region is CSVEAPWDRGTIGTEAFF. The CDR3 bases are TGCAGCGTTGAAGCTCCTTGGGACAGGGGAACGATTGGCACTGAAGCTTTCTTT.

This chain joins TRBV27 and TRBJ2-7, with a tentative D call TRBD1 (8 bases). CDR3 length equals 19 residues. Trimming stripped 2 bases from V and 3 bases from J, with 26 bases between. Germline CDR1 reads MNHEY; CDR2 reads SMNVEV (reference sequence). CDR3 in DNA: TGTGCCAGCAGTTTACGGGGGGTGACAGGGGATCTGTCAGACTACGAGCAGTACTTC. This encodes CASSLRGVTGDLSDYEQYF.

The rearrangement links TRBV29-1 to TRBJ1-1, with D possibly matching TRBD1 (5 bases). Germline-derived CDR1 and CDR2 are SQVTM and ANQGSEA. V lost 4 bases and J lost 8, with 11 bases in between. The CDR3 length is 11 residues. The CDR3 DNA reads as TGCAGCGTTGCGGGGGTCGGCGAAGCTTTCTTT. It translates to CSVAGVGEAFF.

Only a few counts were recorded for this clone. V and J are TRBV4-1 and TRBJ1-1, with TRBD1 as a possible D gene (5 bases). CDR1 is MGHRA, CDR2 YSYEKL, per germline. The V and J ends lost 5 bases and 1 base respectively, with 11 bases between them. This CDR3 spans 14 amino acids. The CDR3 loop is CASSLLTENTEAFF. CDR3 nucleotides: TGCGCCAGCAGCTTACTGACAGAGAACACTGAAGCTTTCTTT.

This rearrangement joins TRBV5-6 to TRBJ1-5; D not resolved. CDR1 is SGHDT, CDR2 YYEEEE, per germline. Trimming took 0 bases from V and 3 from J, leaving 7 bases between them. There are 14 residues in the CDR3. CDR3 in amino acids: CASSLGQFNQPQHF. CDR3 bases: TGTGCCAGCAGCTTGGGGCAGTTCAATCAGCCCCAGCATTTT.

The chain employs TRBV7-2 and TRBJ2-2; TRBD2 matches 7 bases. The J segment lost 2 bases and the V segment lost 5 bases, leaving 11 bases of the junction unmatched. Germline CDR1 SGHTA, CDR2 FQGNSA. The CDR3 length is 17 residues. CDR3 protein: CASSPKLSGINTGELFF. CDR3 in DNA: TGTGCCAGCAGCCCCAAACTAAGCGGGATAAACACCGGGGAGCTGTTTTTT.

V usage is TRBV29-1 and J usage is TRBJ2-7; D perhaps matches TRBD1 (6 bases). CDR1 and CDR2 from the germline V gene are SQVTM and ANQGSEA. Trimming left V 4 bases short and J 0 bases short, with 10 bases between. CDR3 length: 13 amino acids. CDR3 nucleotides: TGCAGCGTTGTGAGGGACAACTCCTACGAGCAGTACTTC. The encoded protein is CSVVRDNSYEQYF.

This clone was detected ten times or more. The rearrangement links TRBV30 to TRBJ1-6; 9 bases are shared with TRBD1. V shed 3 bases and J 9 bases; nucleotides not matched to a gene: 3. CDR3 length: 13 residues. Per germline, CDR1 GTSNPN and CDR2 SVGIG (reference sequence). CDR3 in amino acids: CAWRATGGSPLHF. Here the CDR3 DNA reads TGTGCCTGGAGGGCGACAGGGGGTTCACCCCTCCACTTT. Complete variable domain (other parts from reference TRBV30 and TRBJ1-6): SQTIHQWPATLVQPVGSPLSLECTVEGTSNPNLYWYRQAAGRGLQLLFYSVGIGQISSEVPQNLSASRPQDRQFILSSKKLLLSDSGFYLCAWRATGGSPLHFGNGTRLTVT.

This rearrangement joins TRBV6-6 to TRBJ2-7; the D gene is possibly TRBD2 (7 bases). Trimming took off 7 bases at V and 8 bases at J, with 27 bases between the two ends. Germline V gene data show CDR1 as MNHNY and CDR2 as SVGAGI (reference sequence). This CDR3 has 16 residues. The DNA of the CDR3 is TGTGCCAGCACTGGGAGGGGGTTCGCAGGGGATTTTAAGCAGTACTTC. Its protein product is CASTGRGFAGDFKQYF.

The V gene is TRBV13, the J gene TRBJ1-3, with D uncertain. Trimming shortened V by 1 base and J by 0 bases, and 7 bases separated the two germline ends. Germline assignment: CDR1 PRHDT and CDR2 FYEKMQ (reference sequence). CDR3 length: 15 residues. In DNA form, the CDR3 reads TGTGCCAGCAGCTTAGACAGCTCCTCTGGAAACACCATATATTTT. Its translation: CASSLDSSSGNTIYF.